This entry features one T cell receptor (beta chain) sequence. The antigen is unknown. The CDR3 covers 15 residues. Germline loops: CDR1 SGDLS, CDR2 YYNGEE. J was trimmed by 5 bases and V by 2 bases; bases with no gene match: 8. The source of the sample is a study of T cells after posttransplantation cyclophosphamide. Notes on the study in general: Blood and skin or GI T cell repertoires showed limited TRB overlap. TRB clonality was highly associated with recipient CMV seropositivity and reactivation. Later post-transplant blood repertoires were often dominated by donor CD8+ memory clones.

Data came from immunoSEQ multiplex PCR; TCRdb stores just in-frame clones and leaves some out. The sample yields fewer than 45,000 clones, around four fifths seen once. Busulfan-fludarabine conditioning, marrow transplant, and cyclophosphamide on days +3 and +4 were administered. The starting material was CD4+ T cells sorted from blood, obtained approximately 2,000 days after a stem cell transplant with posttransplant cyclophosphamide. This TCR was sampled from a female patient between 35 and 55 years old who received an allogeneic stem cell transplant from a related donor, was CMV-positive, and had no GVHD. Some of the T cells might come from the graft donor. This rearrangement joins TRBV9 to TRBJ2-5; 8 bases are a match to TRBD1. CDR3 amino acids: CASSVQPTGVETQYF. The CDR3 DNA is TGTGCCAGCAGCGTCCAACCGACAGGGGTTGAGACCCAGTACTTC.